Below are 13 T cell receptor beta chains sequenced from a single sample in a study of regulatory T cells in long-lasting Graves disease. Time point: persistent/refractory GD, antithyroid drugs over 5 years with positive TRAb. Generation of the TCR library employed RNA extracted from PBMCs. Researchers made TCR beta libraries by using iRepertoire HTBI primers and running Arm-PCR on CDR3 regions. TCRdb reprocessed the multiplex PCR reads with MiXCR, giving one entry per CDR3 protein. The sample holds about half a million distinct CDR3 sequences, approximately 23% seen once. The sample consisted of peripheral blood mononuclear cells (PBMCs), taken when the disease was refractory, from a patient treated with antithyroid drugs. These receptors were obtained from a female donor with Graves disease.

Note on this clonotype: The junction differs from germline at one of its ends, possibly a read error. The rearrangement links TRBV6-1 to TRBJ1-5, with 9 bases lining up with TRBD1. This CDR3 contains 15 residues. Germline V gene data show CDR1 as MNHNS and CDR2 as SASEGT. The CDR3 region is CASREDRGVNQPQHF. The CDR3 region has the DNA TGTGCCAGCAGGGAAGACAGGGGGGTCAATCAGCCCCAGCATTTT.

The V and J genes are TRBV5-1 and TRBJ1-1; D is ambiguous. This CDR3 is 14 amino acids long. CDR1 SGHRS and CDR2 YFSETQ come from the germline V gene. V shed 5 bases and J shed 0 bases, with 11 bases lying between them. CDR3 bases: TGCGCCAGCAGGCTTACCTACTTGAACACTGAAGCTTTCTTT. This translates into CASRLTYLNTEAFF.

Ten or more counts support this clonotype. J is TRBJ1-6 and V is TRBV7-2; D unclear. V was trimmed by 4 bases and J by 10 bases, leaving 8 bases between them. CDR1 is SGHTA and CDR2 is FQGNSA in the germline V gene. CDR3 length equals 12 residues. For the CDR3, the DNA is TGTGCCAGCAGCTCCGAGGGATCACCCCTCCACTTT. This gives the protein CASSSEGSPLHF.

This clonotype was recorded at least ten times. V gene TRBV12-5 combines with J gene TRBJ1-1; possible D gene TRBD1, 5 bases. Trimming cost V 5 bases and J 6 bases, with 10 bases left between them. The V gene's germline CDR1 is LGHNT and CDR2 FRNRAP. The CDR3 covers 12 residues. The DNA of the CDR3 is TGTGCTAGTGGTGAGGGGCTCGCTGAAGCTTTCTTT. Translated, it gives CASGEGLAEAFF.

The gene calls are TRBV4-3 and TRBJ2-5; 8 positions agree with TRBD1. The J call is uncertain, as TRBJ2-1 better fits the DNA end. The CDR3 has 15 amino acids. Germline V lookup: CDR1 LGHNA, CDR2 YSLEER. The CDR3 reads CASSHETGARNEQFF. CDR3 in DNA: TGCGCCAGCAGCCACGAGACAGGGGCGAGGAATGAGCAGTTCTTC.

This clonotype was seen only a few times. The genes are TRBV9 and TRBJ1-1; weak D call: TRBD1 (6 bases). CDR3 length: 14 residues. V was clipped by 4 bases and J by 5 bases, with 15 bases between them. Per germline, CDR1 SGDLS and CDR2 YYNGEE. In nucleotides, the CDR3 is TGTGCCAGCAGCTTCGGGACATTGACGACTGAAGCTTTCTTT. As protein: CASSFGTLTTEAFF.

This clonotype turned up a few times. CDR3 DNA sequence: TGCGCCAGCAGCCAAGGCCCTCTGGGACGGAAAATGAACACTGAAGCTTTCTTT. It yields the protein CASSQGPLGRKMNTEAFF. The chain employs TRBV4-1 and TRBJ1-1; D might be TRBD1 (5 bases). V was trimmed by 1 base and J by 0 bases, leaving 18 bases between them. Germline V gene lookup returns CDR1 MGHRA and CDR2 YSYEKL. This CDR3 has 18 residues.

The table lists this clonotype with a few counts. The rearrangement joins TRBV29-1 to TRBJ1-2; D not certain. Looked up from germline, CDR1 is SQVTM and CDR2 is ANQGSEA. This CDR3 region has 11 residues. The V end lost 6 bases, the J end lost 3 bases, and 8 bases lay between the germline ends. The CDR3 protein is CSVRTDYGYTF. In nucleotides, the CDR3 is TGCAGCGTAAGGACGGACTATGGCTACACCTTC.

J is TRBJ1-4 and V is TRBV28; TRBD1 matches 7 bases. This CDR3 comprises 14 residues. V was clipped by 5 bases and J by 5 bases; unmatched bases: 5. Germline CDR1 reads MDHEN; CDR2 reads SYDVKM. The CDR3 protein is CASSQGGRNEKLFF. The CDR3 bases are TGTGCCAGCAGTCAGGGGGGGAGGAATGAAAAACTGTTTTTT.

This clonotype was observed at least ten times. The CDR3 bases are TGTGCCAGCAGTCGCACAGGGCAGGGAGACACTGAAGCTTTCTTT. It yields the protein CASSRTGQGDTEAFF. The chain uses TRBV28 and TRBJ1-1; possible D gene TRBD1, 6 bases. The CDR3 contains 15 residues. Between the trimmed V and J ends, which lost 5 bases and 3 bases, there was a span of 16 bases. The germline V gene encodes CDR1 MDHEN and CDR2 SYDVKM.

This clonotype was seen ten or more times. The genes are TRBV28 and TRBJ2-7; D uncertain. The germline V and J ends were trimmed by 7 bases and 9 bases, with 13 bases remaining between them. The germline V gene encodes CDR1 MDHEN and CDR2 SYDVKM. CDR3 length: 11 residues. The CDR3 DNA reads TGTGCCAGCACCCTCGGACGATGGCAGTACTTC. Translating gives CASTLGRWQYF.

In this sample, this clonotype turned up many times. The chain joins TRBV20-1 to TRBJ2-5; 7 positions agree with TRBD1. The CDR3 totals 14 residues. The J segment lost 5 bases and the V segment lost 3 bases, leaving 9 bases of the junction unmatched. Germline values: CDR1 DFQATT, CDR2 SNEGSKA (reference sequence). CDR3 nucleotide sequence: TGCAGTGCTAGTCCCCCGGGACAGAGGGAGACCCAGTACTTC. Translated: CSASPPGQRETQYF.

This clonotype was seen a handful of times. The CDR3 DNA sequence: TGTGCCAGCAGTCCGGGATGGAATGGCGAGCAGTACTTC. Its translation is CASSPGWNGEQYF. The chain links TRBV3-1 to TRBJ2-7, with a tentative D call TRBD2 (5 bases). CDR1 is LGHDT, CDR2 YNNKEL, per germline (reference sequence). V lost 6 bases to trimming and J lost 6 bases, with 15 bases between them. The CDR3 covers 13 residues.